This TCR beta chain was sequenced for a study of regulatory T cells in long-lasting Graves disease. The germline CDR1 and CDR2 sequences are SGHAT and FQNNGV. The CDR3 length is 13 residues. The V end was cut by 0 bases, the J end by 6 bases, with 8 bases between. Study observations and caveats: Patients with persistent Graves' had lower TCR diversity than newly diagnosed patients.

Time point here: newly diagnosed GD, antithyroid drugs for less than 3 months. The TCR library was made from RNA extracted from PBMCs. Worth noting for this clonotype: Its cognate antigen is unknown. A much larger clone is a single base away; this may be a read error.

Arm-PCR with iRepertoire HTBI primers amplified the CDR3 regions for these TCR beta libraries. TCRdb itself ran the multiplex PCR reads through MiXCR, one entry per CDR3 protein. The table shows 550,000 to 600,000 distinct CDR3 sequences, with about 16% occurring only once. This same sample was also taken into another study, of T cells in Graves' hyperthyroidism and ophthalmopathy. From that report: Among the patients, aged 18 to 65, hyperthyroidism was newly diagnosed and had lasted under 2 months. Expanded thyroid clonotypes (above 0.001) were mostly also found in blood.

The sequenced sample was peripheral blood mononuclear cells (PBMCs), obtained at new diagnosis, from a patient treated with antithyroid drugs. The source is a young man with Graves disease. V usage is TRBV11-2 and J usage is TRBJ1-1, with D uncertain. The CDR3 nucleotides read TGTGCCAGCAGCTTAGACCTTAAAGCTGAAGCTTTCTTT. Translated, it gives CASSLDLKAEAFF. The full variable domain, in which reference TRBV11-2 and TRBJ1-1 provide the parts outside the CDR3, is EAGVAQSPRYKIIEKRQSVAFWCNPISGHATLYWYQQILGQGPKLLIQFQNNGVVDDSQLPKDRFSAERLKGVDSTLKIQPAKLEDSAVYLCASSLDLKAEAFFGQGTRLTVV.